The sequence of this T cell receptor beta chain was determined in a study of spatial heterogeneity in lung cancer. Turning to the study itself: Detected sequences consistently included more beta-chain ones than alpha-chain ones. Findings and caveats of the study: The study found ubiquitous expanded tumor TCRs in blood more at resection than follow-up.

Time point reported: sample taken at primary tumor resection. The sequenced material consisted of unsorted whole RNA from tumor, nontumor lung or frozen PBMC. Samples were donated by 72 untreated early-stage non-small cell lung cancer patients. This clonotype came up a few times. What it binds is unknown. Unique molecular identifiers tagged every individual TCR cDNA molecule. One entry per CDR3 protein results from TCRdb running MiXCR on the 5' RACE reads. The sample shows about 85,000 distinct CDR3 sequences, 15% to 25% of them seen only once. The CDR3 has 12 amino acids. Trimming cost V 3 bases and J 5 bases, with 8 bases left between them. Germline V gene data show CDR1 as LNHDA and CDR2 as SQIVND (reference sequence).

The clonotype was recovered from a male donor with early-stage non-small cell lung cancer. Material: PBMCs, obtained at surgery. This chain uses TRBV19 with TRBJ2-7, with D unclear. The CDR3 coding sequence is TGTGCCAGTAGTATTGGACCCCACGAGCAGTACTTC. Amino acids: CASSIGPHEQYF.